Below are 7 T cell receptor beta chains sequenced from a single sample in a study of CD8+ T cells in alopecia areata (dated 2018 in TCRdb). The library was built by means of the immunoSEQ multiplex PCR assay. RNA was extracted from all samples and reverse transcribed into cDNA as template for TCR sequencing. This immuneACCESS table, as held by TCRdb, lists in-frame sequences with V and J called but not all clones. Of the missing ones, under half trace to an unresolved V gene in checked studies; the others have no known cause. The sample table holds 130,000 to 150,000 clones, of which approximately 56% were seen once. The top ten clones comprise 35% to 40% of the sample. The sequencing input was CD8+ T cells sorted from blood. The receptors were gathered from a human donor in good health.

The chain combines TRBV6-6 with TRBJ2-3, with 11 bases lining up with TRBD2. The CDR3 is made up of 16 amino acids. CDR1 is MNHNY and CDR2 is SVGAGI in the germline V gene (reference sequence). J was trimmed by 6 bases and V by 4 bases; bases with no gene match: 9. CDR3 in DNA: TGTGCCAGCAGTTTCACTAGCGGGAGACCTGGGGATACGCAGTATTTT. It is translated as CASSFTSGRPGDTQYF.

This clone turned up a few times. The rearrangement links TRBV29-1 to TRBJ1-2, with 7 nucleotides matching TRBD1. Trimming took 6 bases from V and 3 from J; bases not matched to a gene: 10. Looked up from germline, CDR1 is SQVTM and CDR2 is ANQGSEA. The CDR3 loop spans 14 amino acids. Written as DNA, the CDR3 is TGCAGCGTCCTTGCGAGGGGGCAGGACTATGGCTACACCTTC. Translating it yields CSVLARGQDYGYTF.

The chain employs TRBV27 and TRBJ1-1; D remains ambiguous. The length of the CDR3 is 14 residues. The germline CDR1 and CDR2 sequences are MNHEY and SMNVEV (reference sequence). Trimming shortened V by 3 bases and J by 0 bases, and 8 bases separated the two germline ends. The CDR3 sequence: CASSFSYMNTEAFF. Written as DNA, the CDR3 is TGTGCCAGCAGTTTCAGTTACATGAACACTGAAGCTTTCTTT.

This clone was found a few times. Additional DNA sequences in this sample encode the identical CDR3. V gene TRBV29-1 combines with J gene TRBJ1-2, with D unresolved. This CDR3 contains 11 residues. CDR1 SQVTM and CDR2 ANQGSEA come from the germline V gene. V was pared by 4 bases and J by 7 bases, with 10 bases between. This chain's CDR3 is CSVAARGGYTF. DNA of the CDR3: TGCAGCGTTGCGGCCCGGGGTGGCTACACCTTC.

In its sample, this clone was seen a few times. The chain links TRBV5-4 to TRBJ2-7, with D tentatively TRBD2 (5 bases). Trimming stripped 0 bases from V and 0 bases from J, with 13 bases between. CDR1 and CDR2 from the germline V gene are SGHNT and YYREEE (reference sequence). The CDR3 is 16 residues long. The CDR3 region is CASSLVRASRSYEQYF. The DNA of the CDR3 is TGTGCCAGCAGCTTGGTTCGGGCTAGCCGCTCCTACGAGCAGTACTTC.

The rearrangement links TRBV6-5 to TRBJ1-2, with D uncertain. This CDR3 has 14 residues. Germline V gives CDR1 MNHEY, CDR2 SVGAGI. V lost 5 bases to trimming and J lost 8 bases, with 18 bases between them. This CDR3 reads CASSPGGVFWGYTF. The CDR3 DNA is TGTGCCAGCAGTCCGGGCGGAGTTTTTTGGGGCTACACCTTC.

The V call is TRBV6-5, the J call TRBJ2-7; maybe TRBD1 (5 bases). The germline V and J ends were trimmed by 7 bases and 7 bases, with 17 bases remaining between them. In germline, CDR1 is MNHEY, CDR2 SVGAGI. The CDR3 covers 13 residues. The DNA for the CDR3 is TGTGCCAGCACCCAGGGAACCAATTGGGAGCAGTACTTC. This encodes CASTQGTNWEQYF.